A selection of T cell receptor beta chains follows, all from one sample in a study of blood T cell repertoires in COVID-19. Method: immunoSEQ multiplex PCR; TCRdb's copy keeps in-frame clones and lacks some. Counted here are hundreds of thousands of clones, roughly 85% occurring once; the ten biggest clones make up about 3%. Sequenced input: peripheral blood. These receptors came from a man aged 18 to 29 with active or convalescent COVID-19. Both conserved end residues are part of each CDR3. Each record gives: J gene, V gene, clone size, D gene, CDR3 protein, CDR3 DNA. The D gene is left open where the match is weak. Clone size, where shown, is once, few, many, or a class for clones that have expanded.

j_gene: TRBJ1-2; v_gene: TRBV5-5; abundance: NA; d_gene: NA; CDR3aa: CASSLRSGTGPYGYTF; CDR3nt: TGTGCCAGCAGCTTGAGATCCGGAACAGGACCCTATGGCTACACCTTC
j_gene: TRBJ1-3; v_gene: TRBV9; abundance: NA; d_gene: NA; CDR3aa: CASSVGGVGNTIYF; CDR3nt: TGTGCCAGCAGCGTTGGGGGGGTCGGAAACACCATATATTTT
j_gene: TRBJ1-2; v_gene: TRBV12-3/TRBV12-4; abundance: NA; d_gene: NA; CDR3aa: CASSLGVTGYTF; CDR3nt: TGTGCCAGCAGTTTGGGAGTAACGGGCTACACCTTC
j_gene: TRBJ2-7; v_gene: TRBV12-3/TRBV12-4; abundance: NA; d_gene: TRBD2; CDR3aa: CASRRGLAYEQYF; CDR3nt: TGTGCCAGCAGGAGGGGACTAGCATACGAGCAGTACTTC
j_gene: TRBJ2-3; v_gene: TRBV19; abundance: NA; d_gene: NA; CDR3aa: CASSISRAGTDTQYF; CDR3nt: TGTGCCAGTAGTATTAGCCGAGCGGGCACAGATACGCAGTATTTT
j_gene: TRBJ1-6; v_gene: TRBV28; abundance: NA; d_gene: TRBD1; CDR3aa: CASTRVGQNSPLHF; CDR3nt: TGTGCCAGTACTCGGGTGGGACAGAATTCACCCCTCCACTTT
j_gene: TRBJ2-5; v_gene: TRBV5-8; abundance: NA; d_gene: TRBD2; CDR3aa: CASSLLAGGETQYF; CDR3nt: TGTGCCAGCAGCTTGTTAGCGGGAGGTGAGACCCAGTACTTC
j_gene: TRBJ2-7; v_gene: TRBV6-1; abundance: NA; d_gene: TRBD2; CDR3aa: CASSDFGTSVSYEQYF; CDR3nt: TGTGCCAGCAGTGATTTTGGGACTAGCGTCTCCTACGAGCAGTACTTC
j_gene: TRBJ1-2; v_gene: TRBV7-2; abundance: NA; d_gene: TRBD1; CDR3aa: CASSSQIQTGVYGYTF; CDR3nt: TGTGCCAGCAGCTCCCAGATACAGACAGGGGTCTATGGCTACACCTTC
j_gene: TRBJ2-7; v_gene: TRBV3-1/TRBV3-2; abundance: NA; d_gene: TRBD2; CDR3aa: CASSRTSGRLNEQYF; CDR3nt: TGTGCCAGCAGCCGGACTAGCGGGAGATTGAACGAGCAGTACTTC
j_gene: TRBJ1-5; v_gene: TRBV19; abundance: once; d_gene: TRBD1; CDR3aa: CASSTTGSSNQPQHF; CDR3nt: TGTGCCAGTAGTACGACAGGGAGTAGCAATCAGCCCCAGCATTTT
j_gene: TRBJ2-7; v_gene: TRBV29-1; abundance: NA; d_gene: TRBD2; CDR3aa: CSVEESASGAPYEQYF; CDR3nt: TGCAGCGTTGAAGAATCGGCTAGCGGGGCCCCCTACGAGCAGTACTTC
j_gene: TRBJ2-7; v_gene: TRBV5-1; abundance: NA; d_gene: NA; CDR3aa: CASSLMDTYEQYF; CDR3nt: TGCGCCAGCAGCTTGATGGACACCTACGAGCAGTACTTC
j_gene: TRBJ1-1; v_gene: TRBV6-5; abundance: NA; d_gene: NA; CDR3aa: CASSSRVSNTEAFF; CDR3nt: TGTGCCAGCAGTTCCAGGGTTTCGAACACTGAAGCTTTCTTT
j_gene: TRBJ2-5; v_gene: TRBV6-2/TRBV6-3; abundance: NA; d_gene: NA; CDR3aa: CASSSPRGMETQYF; CDR3nt: TGTGCCAGCAGTTCCCCCCGGGGGATGGAGACCCAGTACTTC
j_gene: TRBJ2-3; v_gene: TRBV6-5; abundance: few; d_gene: TRBD2; CDR3aa: CASKIAGGPFDTQYF; CDR3nt: TGTGCCAGCAAGATAGCGGGGGGGCCTTTTGATACGCAGTATTTT
j_gene: TRBJ2-7; v_gene: TRBV6-5; abundance: NA; d_gene: TRBD2; CDR3aa: CASRLAGAYEQYF; CDR3nt: TGTGCCAGCAGGCTAGCGGGGGCATACGAGCAGTACTTC
j_gene: TRBJ2-7; v_gene: TRBV11-2; abundance: NA; d_gene: NA; CDR3aa: CASSLAAGTYEQYF; CDR3nt: TGTGCCAGCAGCTTAGCAGCAGGGACCTACGAGCAGTACTTC
j_gene: TRBJ2-1; v_gene: TRBV4-3; abundance: NA; d_gene: TRBD2; CDR3aa: CASSQEGLTSGYNEQFF; CDR3nt: TGCGCCAGCAGCCAAGAGGGTTTGACTAGCGGCTACAATGAGCAGTTCTTC
j_gene: TRBJ1-2; v_gene: TRBV4-3; abundance: NA; d_gene: NA; CDR3aa: CASSLKRGTMGGYTF; CDR3nt: TGCGCCAGCAGCCTAAAACGGGGGACTATGGGTGGCTACACCTTC
j_gene: TRBJ2-3; v_gene: TRBV6-1; abundance: NA; d_gene: NA; CDR3aa: CASSEAAEDTQYF; CDR3nt: TGTGCCAGCAGTGAAGCCGCAGAAGATACGCAGTATTTT
j_gene: TRBJ2-5; v_gene: TRBV28; abundance: NA; d_gene: NA; CDR3aa: CASSFPAALQETQYF; CDR3nt: TGTGCCAGCAGTTTCCCAGCGGCCTTACAAGAGACCCAGTACTTC
j_gene: TRBJ1-4; v_gene: TRBV28; abundance: NA; d_gene: NA; CDR3aa: CASSRGGTNEKLFF; CDR3nt: TGTGCCAGCAGCCGGGGGGGCACTAATGAAAAACTGTTTTTT
j_gene: TRBJ2-7; v_gene: TRBV9; abundance: NA; d_gene: NA; CDR3aa: CASSVADSAAYEQYF; CDR3nt: TGTGCCAGCAGCGTAGCCGACAGCGCAGCCTACGAGCAGTACTTC
j_gene: TRBJ2-5; v_gene: TRBV7-2; abundance: NA; d_gene: NA; CDR3aa: CASSFIGETQYF; CDR3nt: TGTGCCAGCAGCTTTATCGGGGAGACCCAGTACTTC
j_gene: TRBJ2-3; v_gene: TRBV5-5; abundance: NA; d_gene: TRBD2; CDR3aa: CASSPLGRASGHTDTQYF; CDR3nt: TGTGCCAGCAGCCCCTTAGGGCGCGCTAGCGGCCACACAGATACGCAGTATTTT
j_gene: TRBJ2-1; v_gene: TRBV7-2; abundance: NA; d_gene: NA; CDR3aa: CASSASGTYNEQFF; CDR3nt: TGTGCCAGCAGCGCGAGCGGGACATACAATGAGCAGTTCTTC
j_gene: TRBJ2-1; v_gene: TRBV5-6; abundance: NA; d_gene: NA; CDR3aa: CASSLGRLYNEQFF; CDR3nt: TGTGCCAGCAGCTTGGGACGACTCTACAATGAGCAGTTCTTC
j_gene: TRBJ2-7; v_gene: TRBV15; abundance: NA; d_gene: NA; CDR3aa: CATSRDEGGYEQYF; CDR3nt: TGTGCCACCAGCAGAGATGAAGGGGGATACGAGCAGTACTTC
j_gene: TRBJ2-7; v_gene: TRBV7-9; abundance: NA; d_gene: NA; CDR3aa: CASSLSPGDMEQYF; CDR3nt: TGTGCCAGCAGCTTATCCCCCGGGGACATGGAGCAGTACTTC
j_gene: TRBJ2-3; v_gene: TRBV9; abundance: once; d_gene: TRBD2; CDR3aa: CASGGGLAGGTDTQYF; CDR3nt: TGTGCCAGCGGAGGAGGACTAGCGGGGGGAACAGATACGCAGTATTTT
j_gene: TRBJ1-2; v_gene: TRBV28; abundance: NA; d_gene: TRBD1; CDR3aa: CASRSPKGAGYTF; CDR3nt: TGTGCCAGCAGATCCCCGAAGGGGGCCGGCTACACCTTC